This TCR beta chain was sequenced during a study of monozygotic twins with inflammatory bowel disease. Regarding this clonotype: Its target is unknown.

Germline CDR1 is SGHRS and CDR2 is YFSETQ. The CDR3 has 16 residues. For every TCR library, around 3,700 ng of total RNA was used. TCRdb reprocessed the 5' RACE reads, keeping one entry per CDR3 protein, no DNA. The sample data list 350,000 to 550,000 distinct CDR3 sequences. Findings and limits, study-wide: IBD patients exhibited fewer clonotypes shared with other individuals than healthy twins, particularly with disease activity.

This receptor was taken from a human donor with ulcerative colitis or Crohn's disease, or a healthy co-twin of an affected twin (not recorded which). This chain joins TRBV5-1 and TRBJ1-6; without DNA, the TCRdb call of TRBD1 cannot be checked. Sequencing input: blood. The CDR3 is CASSLGGTGGNSPLHF.